This T cell receptor beta chain was recovered during a study of blood T cell repertoires in COVID-19. Overall study: Spain, Italy and the United States supplied samples that represented acute and convalescent COVID-19.

This clone was recorded only once. Libraries were prepared by immunoSEQ multiplex PCR; TCRdb keeps only in-frame clonotypes and omits some of them. The data hold some 160,000 clones, with 83% observed a single time. After removal of 4 bases from V and 2 bases from J, the junction contained 8 bases not matched to a gene. Germline V lookup: CDR1 SGHVS, CDR2 FQNEAQ. There are 15 residues in the CDR3. The sequencing sample was made of peripheral blood. This TCR was recovered from a human donor in a cohort sampled during active COVID-19. The chain employs TRBV7-8 and TRBJ2-7; 7 bases line up with TRBD2. CDR3: CASSSRERVTYEQYF. CDR3 bases: TGTGCCAGCAGCTCGCGGGAGAGGGTAACCTACGAGCAGTACTTC.